This note documents a single TCR beta chain sequence. Its specific antigen is unknown. Qualities for individual bases were not recorded, and no much larger clone is one base off. Whole blood was collected in K2EDTA tubes by collaborating institutions according to the institutions' own protocols. For TCRbeta analysis, collaborators shipped samples in one of three forms: frozen whole blood, isolated PBMCs, or DNA extracted from either of those sample types. The immunoSEQ Assay, a bias-controlled multiplex PCR, was used to amplify TCRbeta CDR3 regions from genomic DNA. The authors processed their data as follows. The number of nucleated cells in each sample was estimated from the amplification of reference gene primers within the assay. Sequence reads were collapsed and filtered to measure the absolute abundance of every unique TCRbeta CDR3 rearrangement. For each sample, productive Simpson clonality was calculated by taking the square root of Simpson's diversity index across productive rearrangements. TCRdb re-hosts the immuneACCESS table, in-frame sequences only. Its copies lack some clones; in the studies checked, an unresolved V gene accounts for under half of them, and the cause for the rest is not known. V, J and clone size reflect that table, while D and trimming were determined from the DNA. This sample is represented by about 180,000 clones; about 91% of them were singletons. 3.5% to 4.5% of the sample is taken by the ten largest.

The data derive from a study of blood T cell repertoires in COVID-19 (TCRdb year 2020). The study in broad terms: The collaborator samples originated in the United States, Italy and Spain and spanned the acute and convalescent phases of COVID-19. The repertoires were released in a freely available public database intended as a resource for research on the immune response to SARS-CoV-2. The material from the prospective study consisted of cDNA or gDNA derived from T cells, B-cell-depleted T cells, or PBMCs. The samples were drawn from the first 160 participants of the ongoing ImmuneRACE study and from 1,200 or so subjects provided by 6 global collaborators. Sample metadata almost always included a de-identified subject ID, COVID-19 status, age in years and sex. Where available, HLA class I and class II types were taken from metadata supplied by the sample provider and were not determined by assay-based typing. Subjects who had been exposed to COVID-19, were actively infected with it, or had recovered from it provided the deeply sampled blood TCRbeta repertoires that made up the dataset. Overall study outcomes, separate from this receptor: Clinical and demographic metadata were provided uncurated, with the amount varying by source and participant.

The germline V gene provides CDR1 SGHRS and CDR2 YFSETQ. Counted from cysteine to phenylalanine, this CDR3 has 14 amino acids. Only CDR3 DNA remains: 42 bases, in frame from the first base. V is cut back by 4 bases and J by 3 bases, with 3 bases in the junction unmatched. The specimen was peripheral blood. This chain joins TRBV5-1 to TRBJ2-2, and TRBD2 matches 7 of the central bases. The TCR originated in a woman in her thirties with acute or convalescent COVID-19. The base sequence is TGCGCCAGCAGCGGAGGACTAGACACCGGGGAGCTGTTTTTT. This is translated as CASSGGLDTGELFF.